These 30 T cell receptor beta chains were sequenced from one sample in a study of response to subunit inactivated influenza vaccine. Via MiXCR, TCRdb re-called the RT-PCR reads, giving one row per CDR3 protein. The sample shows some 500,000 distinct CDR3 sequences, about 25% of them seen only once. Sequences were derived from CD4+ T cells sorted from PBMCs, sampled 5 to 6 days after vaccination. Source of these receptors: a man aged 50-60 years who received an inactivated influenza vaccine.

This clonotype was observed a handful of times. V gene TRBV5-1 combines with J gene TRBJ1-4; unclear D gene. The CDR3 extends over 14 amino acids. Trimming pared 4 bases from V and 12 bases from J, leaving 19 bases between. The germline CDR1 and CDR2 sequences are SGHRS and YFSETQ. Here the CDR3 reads CASSASDTGLELFF. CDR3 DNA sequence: TGCGCCAGCAGCGCCTCCGACACTGGGTTGGAACTGTTTTTT.

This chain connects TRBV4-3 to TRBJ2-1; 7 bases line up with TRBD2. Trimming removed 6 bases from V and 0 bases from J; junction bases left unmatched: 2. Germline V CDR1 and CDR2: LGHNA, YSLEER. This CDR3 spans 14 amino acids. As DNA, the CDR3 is TGCGCCAGCAGGGGGGAGGGCTCCTACAATGAGCAGTTCTTC. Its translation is CASRGEGSYNEQFF.

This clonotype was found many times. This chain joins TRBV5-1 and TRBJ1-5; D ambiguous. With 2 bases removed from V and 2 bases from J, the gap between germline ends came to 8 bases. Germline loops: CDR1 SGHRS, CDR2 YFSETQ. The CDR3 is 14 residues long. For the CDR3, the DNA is TGCGCCAGCAGCTTCGACTCGGGCAATCAGCCCCAGCATTTT. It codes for CASSFDSGNQPQHF. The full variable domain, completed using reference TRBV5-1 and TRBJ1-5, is KAGVTQTPRYLIKTRGQQVTLSCSPISGHRSVSWYQQTPGQGLQFLFEYFSETQRNKGNFPGRFSGRQFSNSRSEMNVSTLELGDSALYLCASSFDSGNQPQHFGDGTRLSIL.

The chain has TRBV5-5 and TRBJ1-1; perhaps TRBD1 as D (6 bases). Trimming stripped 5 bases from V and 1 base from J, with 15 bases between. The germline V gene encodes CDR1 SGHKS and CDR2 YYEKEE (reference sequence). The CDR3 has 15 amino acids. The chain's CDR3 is CASRSPGQRNTEAFF. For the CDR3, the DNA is TGTGCCAGCAGAAGTCCGGGACAAAGGAACACTGAAGCTTTCTTT.

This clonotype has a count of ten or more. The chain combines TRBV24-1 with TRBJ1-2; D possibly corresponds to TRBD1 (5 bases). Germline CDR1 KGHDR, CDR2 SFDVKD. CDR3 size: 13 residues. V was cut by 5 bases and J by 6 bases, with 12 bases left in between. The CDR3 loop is CATSVAGNDGYTF. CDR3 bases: TGTGCCACCAGTGTCGCAGGGAACGATGGCTACACCTTC.

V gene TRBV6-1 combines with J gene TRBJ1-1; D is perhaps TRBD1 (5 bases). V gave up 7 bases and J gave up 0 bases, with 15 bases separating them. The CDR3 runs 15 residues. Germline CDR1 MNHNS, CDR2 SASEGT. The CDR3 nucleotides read TGTGCCAGCAATAAGGGGATTGGGGTGAACACTGAAGCTTTCTTT. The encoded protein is CASNKGIGVNTEAFF.

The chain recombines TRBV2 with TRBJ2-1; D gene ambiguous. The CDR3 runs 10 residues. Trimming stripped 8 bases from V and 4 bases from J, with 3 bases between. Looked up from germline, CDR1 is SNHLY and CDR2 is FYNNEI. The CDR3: CASRYNEQFF. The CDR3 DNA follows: TGTGCCAGCCGATACAATGAGCAGTTCTTC.

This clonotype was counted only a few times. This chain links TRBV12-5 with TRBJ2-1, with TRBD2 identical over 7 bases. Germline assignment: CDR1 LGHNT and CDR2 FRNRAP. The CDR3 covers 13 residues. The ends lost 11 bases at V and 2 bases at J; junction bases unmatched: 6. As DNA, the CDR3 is TGTGCTTCCGGGGGGACCCCCTACAATGAGCAGTTCTTC. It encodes CASGGTPYNEQFF.

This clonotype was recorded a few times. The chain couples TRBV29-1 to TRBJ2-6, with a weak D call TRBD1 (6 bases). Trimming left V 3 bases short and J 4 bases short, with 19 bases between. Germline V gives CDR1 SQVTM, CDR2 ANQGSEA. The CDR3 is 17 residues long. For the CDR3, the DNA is TGCAGCGTTGAGGTTCCAAACAGGGCTGCCGGGGCCAACGTCCTGACTTTC. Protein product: CSVEVPNRAAGANVLTF.

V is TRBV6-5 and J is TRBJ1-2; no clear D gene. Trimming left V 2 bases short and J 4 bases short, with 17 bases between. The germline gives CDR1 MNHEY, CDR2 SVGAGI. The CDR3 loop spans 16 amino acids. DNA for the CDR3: TGTGCCAGCAGTTACGAGGGAGTCCTTAATCTCTATGGCTACACCTTC. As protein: CASSYEGVLNLYGYTF.

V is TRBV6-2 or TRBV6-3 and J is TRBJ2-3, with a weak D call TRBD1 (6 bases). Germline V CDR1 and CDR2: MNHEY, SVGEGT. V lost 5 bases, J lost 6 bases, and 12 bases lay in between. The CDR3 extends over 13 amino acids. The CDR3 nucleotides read TGTGCCAGCAGTAACAGGGTTTCGGATACGCAGTATTTT. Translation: CASSNRVSDTQYF.

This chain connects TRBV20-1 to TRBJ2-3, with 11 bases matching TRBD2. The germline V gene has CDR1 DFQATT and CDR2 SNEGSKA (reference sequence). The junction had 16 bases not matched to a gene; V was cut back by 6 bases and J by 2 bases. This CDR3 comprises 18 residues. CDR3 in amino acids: CSARGGSSGRSYTDTQYF. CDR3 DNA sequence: TGCAGTGCCCGGGGGGGGTCTAGCGGGAGGTCCTACACAGATACGCAGTATTTT.

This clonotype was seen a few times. CDR3 sequence: CASSSGTSGRFYEQYF. DNA of the CDR3: TGTGCCAGCAGTTCCGGGACTAGCGGGAGGTTTTACGAGCAGTACTTC. The rearrangement uses TRBV6-5 and TRBJ2-7, with 15 bases that match TRBD2. J was trimmed by 4 bases and V by 4 bases; bases with no gene match: 5. The length of the CDR3 is 16 residues. Germline CDR1 reads MNHEY; CDR2 reads SVGAGI.

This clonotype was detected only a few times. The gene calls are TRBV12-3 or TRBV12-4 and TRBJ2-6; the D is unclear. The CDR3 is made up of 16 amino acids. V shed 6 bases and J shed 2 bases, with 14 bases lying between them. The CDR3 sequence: CASSLHGSAGANVLTF. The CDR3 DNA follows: TGTGCCAGCAGCCTGCATGGTTCCGCTGGGGCCAACGTCCTGACTTTC.

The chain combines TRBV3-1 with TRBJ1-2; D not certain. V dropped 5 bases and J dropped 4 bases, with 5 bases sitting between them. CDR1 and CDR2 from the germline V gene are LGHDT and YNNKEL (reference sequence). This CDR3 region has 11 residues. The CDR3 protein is CASSDAYGYTF. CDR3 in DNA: TGTGCCAGCAGCGATGCCTATGGCTACACCTTC.

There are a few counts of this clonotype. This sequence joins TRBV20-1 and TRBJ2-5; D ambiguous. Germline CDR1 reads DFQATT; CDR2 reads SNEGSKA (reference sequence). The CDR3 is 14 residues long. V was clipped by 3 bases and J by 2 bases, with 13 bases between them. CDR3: CSASALKWQETQYF. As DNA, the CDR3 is TGCAGTGCTAGCGCCCTGAAATGGCAAGAGACCCAGTACTTC.

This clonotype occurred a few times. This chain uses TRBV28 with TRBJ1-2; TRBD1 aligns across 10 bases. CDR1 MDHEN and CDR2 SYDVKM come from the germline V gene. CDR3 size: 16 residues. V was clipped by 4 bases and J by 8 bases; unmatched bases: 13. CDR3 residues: CASSSSSGTGADGYTF. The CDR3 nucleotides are TGTGCCAGCAGTTCAAGCTCCGGGACAGGGGCCGACGGCTACACCTTC.

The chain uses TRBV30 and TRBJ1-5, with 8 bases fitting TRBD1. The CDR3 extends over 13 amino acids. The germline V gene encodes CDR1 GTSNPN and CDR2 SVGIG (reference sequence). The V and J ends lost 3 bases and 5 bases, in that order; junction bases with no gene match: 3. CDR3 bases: TGTGCCTGGAGCCAGGGGGCCGATCAGCCCCAGCATTTT. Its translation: CAWSQGADQPQHF.

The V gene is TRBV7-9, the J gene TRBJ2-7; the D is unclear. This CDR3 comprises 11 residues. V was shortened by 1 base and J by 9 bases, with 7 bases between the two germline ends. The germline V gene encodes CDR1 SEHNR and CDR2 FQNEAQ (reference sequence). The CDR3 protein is CASSLDSGQYF. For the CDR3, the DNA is TGTGCCAGCAGCTTAGATTCTGGGCAGTACTTC.

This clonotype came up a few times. The CDR3 DNA sequence: TGTGCCAGCAGCTTAGGGTCAGGCTACGAGCAGTACTTC. It specifies CASSLGSGYEQYF. This chain uses TRBV7-2 with TRBJ2-7; D unclear. V gave up 1 base and J gave up 3 bases, with 7 bases separating them. The CDR3 spans 13 residues. CDR1 is SGHTA, CDR2 FQGNSA, per germline.

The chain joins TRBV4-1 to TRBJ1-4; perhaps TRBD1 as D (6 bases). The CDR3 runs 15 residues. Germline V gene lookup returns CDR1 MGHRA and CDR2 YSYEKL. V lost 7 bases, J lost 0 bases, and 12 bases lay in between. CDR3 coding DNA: TGCGCCAGCAAACGACCAGGGGCAACTAATGAAAAACTGTTTTTT. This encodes CASKRPGATNEKLFF.

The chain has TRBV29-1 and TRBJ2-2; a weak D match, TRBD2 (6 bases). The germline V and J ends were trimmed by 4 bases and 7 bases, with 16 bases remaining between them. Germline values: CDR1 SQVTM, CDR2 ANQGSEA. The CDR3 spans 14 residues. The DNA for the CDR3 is TGCAGCGTTGGATCGGGACTCCAGCGCGGGGAGCTGTTTTTT. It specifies CSVGSGLQRGELFF.

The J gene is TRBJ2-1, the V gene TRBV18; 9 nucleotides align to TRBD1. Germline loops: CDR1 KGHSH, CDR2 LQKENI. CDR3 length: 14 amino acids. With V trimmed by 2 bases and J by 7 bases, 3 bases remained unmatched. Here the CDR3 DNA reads TGTGCCAGCTCACCAGGGACAGGGCAGAATGAGCAGTTCTTC. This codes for CASSPGTGQNEQFF.

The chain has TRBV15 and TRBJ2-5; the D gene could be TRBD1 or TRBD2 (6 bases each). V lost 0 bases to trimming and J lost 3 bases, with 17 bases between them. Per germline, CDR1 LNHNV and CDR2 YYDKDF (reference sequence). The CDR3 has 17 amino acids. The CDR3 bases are TGTGCCACCAGCAGAGATCTTCTGAGGGGGGCCAAAGAGACCCAGTACTTC. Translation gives CATSRDLLRGAKETQYF.

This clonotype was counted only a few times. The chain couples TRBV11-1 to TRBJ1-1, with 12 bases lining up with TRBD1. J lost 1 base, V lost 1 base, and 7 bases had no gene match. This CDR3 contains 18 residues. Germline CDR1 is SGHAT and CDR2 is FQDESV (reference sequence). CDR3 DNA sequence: TGTGCCAGCAGCTTAGAGGGACAGGGGGCTCTATGGAACACTGAAGCTTTCTTT. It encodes CASSLEGQGALWNTEAFF.

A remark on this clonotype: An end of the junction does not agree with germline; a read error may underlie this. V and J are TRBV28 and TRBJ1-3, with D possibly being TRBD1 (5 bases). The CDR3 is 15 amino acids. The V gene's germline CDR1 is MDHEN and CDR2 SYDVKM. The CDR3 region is CASNLGGTSGNTIYF. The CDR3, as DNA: TGTGCCAGCAATTTAGGCGGGACCTCTGGAAACACCATATATTTT.

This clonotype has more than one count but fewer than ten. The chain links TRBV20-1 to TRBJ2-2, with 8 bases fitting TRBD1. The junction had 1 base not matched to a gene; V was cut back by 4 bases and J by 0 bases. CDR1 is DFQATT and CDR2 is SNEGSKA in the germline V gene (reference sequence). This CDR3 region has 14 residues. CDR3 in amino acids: CSAKTGANTGELFF. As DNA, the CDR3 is TGCAGTGCTAAGACAGGGGCGAACACCGGGGAGCTGTTTTTT.

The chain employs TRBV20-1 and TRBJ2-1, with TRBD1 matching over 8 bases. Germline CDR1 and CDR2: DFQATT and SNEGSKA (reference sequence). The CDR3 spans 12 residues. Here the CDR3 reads CRTGDSYNEQFF. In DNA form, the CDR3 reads TGCAGGACAGGGGACTCCTACAATGAGCAGTTCTTC.

The CDR3 is CASRTGGGEQFF. The CDR3 region has the DNA TGTGCCAGCAGGACAGGGGGCGGAGAGCAGTTCTTC. The V call is TRBV6-2 or TRBV6-3, the J call TRBJ2-1; 10 bases align to TRBD1. Trimming at V came to 6 bases and at J to 10 bases, leaving 3 bases not matched to a gene. The CDR3 extends over 12 amino acids. CDR1 is MNHEY and CDR2 is SVGEGT in the germline V gene.

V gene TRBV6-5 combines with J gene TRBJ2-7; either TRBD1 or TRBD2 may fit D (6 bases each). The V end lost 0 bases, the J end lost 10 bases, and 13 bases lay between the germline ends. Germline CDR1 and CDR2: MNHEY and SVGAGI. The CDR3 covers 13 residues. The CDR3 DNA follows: TGTGCCAGCAGTTACTCTTCGACGGGGGCTCAGTACTTC. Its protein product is CASSYSSTGAQYF.